This T cell receptor beta chain was obtained from a study of T-cell reconstitution after alpha-beta-depleted transplantation in children. Findings and limits, study-wide: After one year, T-cell counts and TCRbeta diversity mostly came from new T cells. About two months after transplant, alpha-beta T cells reportedly came from several hundred expanded graft clones.

The CDR3 loop spans 11 amino acids. Library preparation (for TCRbeta) was performed with unique molecular identifiers. TCRdb passed the PCR reads through MiXCR, listing each CDR3 protein once. The sample lists about 210,000 distinct CDR3 sequences, about a sixth seen once, with 40% to 50% in the top ten. As regards this clonotype: Its matching antigen is unknown. One end of the junction is discordant with germline, which a read error may explain.

This TCR derives from a male patient aged 2 to 9 who had a stem cell transplant for acute lymphoblastic leukemia, so the T cells may come from the graft donor. This material consisted of PBMCs, mostly from graft donor cells, taken 360 days after TCRalphabeta/CD19-depleted stem cell transplant. The J gene is TRBJ2-1, the V gene TRBV12-3 or TRBV12-4, with no clear D. The CDR3 DNA sequence: TGTGCCAGCACCTCCAGCCTTGAGCATTTCTTC. Translating it yields CASTSSLEHFF.